The present entry profiles one TCR beta chain with its context. Its antigen is still unknown. The CDR3 spans 13 residues. Germline loops: CDR1 SQVTM, CDR2 ANQGSEA. V was pared by 3 bases and J by 6 bases, with 15 bases between. This entry comes from a study of cytomegalovirus exposure and HLA in healthy donors. Study-wide points: Most CMV-associated TCR beta chains appeared HLA-restricted in a later analysis.

The PCR made use of 60 Vbeta and 13 Jbeta primers. Method: immunoSEQ multiplex PCR; TCRdb's copy keeps in-frame clones and lacks some. Of about 25,000 clones listed, about 70% are singletons. The TCR sequence derives from a woman aged 50 to 60 in good health and CMV-seronegative. The sample was PBMCs. The chain is built from TRBV29-1 and TRBJ2-7, with D possibly being TRBD2 (6 bases). CDR3 in DNA: TGCAGCGTTGATTCTTCGGCGGGGCGCGAGCAGTACTTC. Encoded protein: CSVDSSAGREQYF.